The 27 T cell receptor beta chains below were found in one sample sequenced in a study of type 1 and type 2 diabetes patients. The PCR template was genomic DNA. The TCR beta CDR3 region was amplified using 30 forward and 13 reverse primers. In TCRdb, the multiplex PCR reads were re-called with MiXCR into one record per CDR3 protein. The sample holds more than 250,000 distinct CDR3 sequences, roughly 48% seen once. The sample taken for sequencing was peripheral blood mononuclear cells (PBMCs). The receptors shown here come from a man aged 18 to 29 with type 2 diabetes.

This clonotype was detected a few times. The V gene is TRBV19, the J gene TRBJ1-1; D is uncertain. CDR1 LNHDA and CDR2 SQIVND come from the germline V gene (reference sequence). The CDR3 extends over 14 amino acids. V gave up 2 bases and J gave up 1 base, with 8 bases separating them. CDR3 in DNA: TGTGCCAGTAGTATAAGCCGGGGGAACACTGAAGCTTTCTTT. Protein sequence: CASSISRGNTEAFF.

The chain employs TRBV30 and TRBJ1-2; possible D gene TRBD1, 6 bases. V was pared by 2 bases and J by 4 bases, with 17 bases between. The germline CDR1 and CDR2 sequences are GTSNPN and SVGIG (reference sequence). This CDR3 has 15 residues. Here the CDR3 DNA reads TGTGCCTGGAGTACCCAGGGTAGGACAGCCTATGGCTACACCTTC. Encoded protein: CAWSTQGRTAYGYTF.

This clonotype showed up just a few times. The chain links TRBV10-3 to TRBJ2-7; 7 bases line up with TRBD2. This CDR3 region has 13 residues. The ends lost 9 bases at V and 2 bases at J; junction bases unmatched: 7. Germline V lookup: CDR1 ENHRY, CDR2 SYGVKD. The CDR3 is CAIRGEITYEQYF. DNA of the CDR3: TGTGCCATTCGGGGGGAGATCACCTACGAGCAGTACTTC.

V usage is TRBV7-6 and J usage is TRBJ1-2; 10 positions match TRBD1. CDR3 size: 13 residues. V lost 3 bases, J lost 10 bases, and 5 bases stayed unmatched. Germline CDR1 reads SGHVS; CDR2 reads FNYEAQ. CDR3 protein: CASSFRTGGDYTF. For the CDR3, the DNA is TGTGCCAGCAGCTTTCGGACAGGGGGTGACTACACCTTC.

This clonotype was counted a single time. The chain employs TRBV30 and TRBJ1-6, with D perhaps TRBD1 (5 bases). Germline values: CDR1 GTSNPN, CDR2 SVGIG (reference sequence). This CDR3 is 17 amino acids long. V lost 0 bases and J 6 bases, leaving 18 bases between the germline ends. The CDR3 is CAWSVLGRGRSNSPLHF. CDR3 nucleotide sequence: TGTGCCTGGAGTGTACTTGGGAGGGGTAGGAGTAATTCACCCCTCCACTTT.

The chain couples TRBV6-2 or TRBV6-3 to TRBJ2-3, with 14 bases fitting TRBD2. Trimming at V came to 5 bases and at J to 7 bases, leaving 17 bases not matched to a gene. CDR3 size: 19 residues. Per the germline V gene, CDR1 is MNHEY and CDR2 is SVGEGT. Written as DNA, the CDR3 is TGTGCCAGCAGTACCTTACGACTAGCGGGGGGGCAAGGCGTGAATACGCAGTATTTT. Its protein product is CASSTLRLAGGQGVNTQYF.

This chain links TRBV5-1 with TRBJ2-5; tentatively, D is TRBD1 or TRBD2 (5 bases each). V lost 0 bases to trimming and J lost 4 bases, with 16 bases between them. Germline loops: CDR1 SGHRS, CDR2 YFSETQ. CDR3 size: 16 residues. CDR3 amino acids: CASSLAGHTEGETQYF. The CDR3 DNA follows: TGCGCCAGCAGCTTGGCTGGACACACCGAGGGAGAGACCCAGTACTTC.

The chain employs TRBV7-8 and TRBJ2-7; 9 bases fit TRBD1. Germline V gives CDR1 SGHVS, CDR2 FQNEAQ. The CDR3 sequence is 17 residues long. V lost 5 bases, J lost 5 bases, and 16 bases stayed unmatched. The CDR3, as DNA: TGTGCCAGCAGCCCTTACCTGGCCGGGACAGGGCTCAACGAGCAGTACTTC. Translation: CASSPYLAGTGLNEQYF.

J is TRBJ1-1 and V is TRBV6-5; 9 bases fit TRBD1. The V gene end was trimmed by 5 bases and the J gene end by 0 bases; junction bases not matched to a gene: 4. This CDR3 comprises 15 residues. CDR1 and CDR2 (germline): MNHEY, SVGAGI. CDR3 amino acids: CASSRGTGLNTEAFF. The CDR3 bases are TGTGCCAGCAGTAGAGGGACAGGGCTGAACACTGAAGCTTTCTTT.

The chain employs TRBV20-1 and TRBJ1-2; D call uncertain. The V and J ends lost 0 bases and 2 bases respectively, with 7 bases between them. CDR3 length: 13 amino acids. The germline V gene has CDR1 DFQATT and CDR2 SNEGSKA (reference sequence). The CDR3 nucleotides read TGCAGTGCTAGAGATCAAGTCAACTATGGCTACACCTTC. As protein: CSARDQVNYGYTF.

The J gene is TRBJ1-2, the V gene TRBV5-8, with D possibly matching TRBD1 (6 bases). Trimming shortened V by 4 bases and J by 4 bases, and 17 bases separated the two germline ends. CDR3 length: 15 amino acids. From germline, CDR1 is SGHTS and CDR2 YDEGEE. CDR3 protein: CASSQRQDKPYGYTF. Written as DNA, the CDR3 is TGTGCCAGCAGCCAAAGACAGGACAAACCCTATGGCTACACCTTC. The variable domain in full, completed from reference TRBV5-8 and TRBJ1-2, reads EAGVTQSPTHLIKTRGQQATLRCSPISGHTSVYWYQQALGLGLQFLLWYDEGEERNRGNFPPRFSGRQFPNYSSELNVNALELEDSALYLCASSQRQDKPYGYTFGSGTRLTVV.

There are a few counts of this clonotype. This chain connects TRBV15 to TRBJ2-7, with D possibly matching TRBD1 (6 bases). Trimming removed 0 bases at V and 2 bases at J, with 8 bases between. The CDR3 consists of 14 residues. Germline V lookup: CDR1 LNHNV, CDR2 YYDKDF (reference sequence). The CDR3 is CATSRDEGAYEQYF. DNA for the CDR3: TGTGCCACCAGCAGAGACGAGGGGGCCTACGAGCAGTACTTC.

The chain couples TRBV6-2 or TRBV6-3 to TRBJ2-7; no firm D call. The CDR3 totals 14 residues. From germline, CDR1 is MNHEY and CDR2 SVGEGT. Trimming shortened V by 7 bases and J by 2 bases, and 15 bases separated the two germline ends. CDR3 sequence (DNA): TGTGCCAGCACCACGGTGAGGATAGCCTACGAGCAGTACTTC. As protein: CASTTVRIAYEQYF.

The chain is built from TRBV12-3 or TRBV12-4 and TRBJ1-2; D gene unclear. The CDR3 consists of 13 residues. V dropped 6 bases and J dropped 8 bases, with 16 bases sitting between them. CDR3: CASSLNLEVGYTF. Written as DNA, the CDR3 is TGTGCCAGCAGCTTGAACCTCGAAGTAGGCTACACCTTC.

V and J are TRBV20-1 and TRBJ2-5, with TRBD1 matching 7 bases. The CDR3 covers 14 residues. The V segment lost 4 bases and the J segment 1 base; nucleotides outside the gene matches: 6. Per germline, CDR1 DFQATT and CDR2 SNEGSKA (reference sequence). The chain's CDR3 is CSAIGQATQETQYF. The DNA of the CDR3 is TGCAGTGCTATAGGACAGGCTACCCAAGAGACCCAGTACTTC.

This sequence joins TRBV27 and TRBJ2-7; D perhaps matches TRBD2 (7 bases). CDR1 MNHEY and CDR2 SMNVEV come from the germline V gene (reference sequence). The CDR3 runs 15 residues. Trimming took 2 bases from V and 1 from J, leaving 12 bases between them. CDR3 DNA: TGTGCCAGCAGTTTAGGGGGGGCAGGGTCCTACGAGCAGTACTTC. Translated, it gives CASSLGGAGSYEQYF.

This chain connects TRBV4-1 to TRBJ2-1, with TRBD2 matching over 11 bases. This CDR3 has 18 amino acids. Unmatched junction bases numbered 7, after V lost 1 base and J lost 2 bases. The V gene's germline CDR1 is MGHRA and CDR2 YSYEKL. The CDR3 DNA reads TGCGCCAGCAGCCAAGTACTAGCGGGAGAGGGGGCCTACAATGAGCAGTTCTTC. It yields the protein CASSQVLAGEGAYNEQFF.

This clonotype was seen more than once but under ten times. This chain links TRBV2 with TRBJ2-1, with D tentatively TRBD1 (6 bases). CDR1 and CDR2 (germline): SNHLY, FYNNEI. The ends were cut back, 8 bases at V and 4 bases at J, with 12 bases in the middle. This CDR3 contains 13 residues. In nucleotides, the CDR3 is TGTGCCAGCGGGGGCGTTCCGTACAATGAGCAGTTCTTC. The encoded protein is CASGGVPYNEQFF.

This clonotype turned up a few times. Written as DNA, the CDR3 is TGTGCCAGCAGTGAGAATTACGCGTCCTACAATGAGCAGTTCTTC. Its translation is CASSENYASYNEQFF. The V and J genes are TRBV6-5 and TRBJ2-1; D is uncertain. The CDR3 is 15 residues long. Germline V gene sequence: CDR1 MNHEY, CDR2 SVGAGI. V lost 5 bases and J 1 base, leaving 12 bases between the germline ends.

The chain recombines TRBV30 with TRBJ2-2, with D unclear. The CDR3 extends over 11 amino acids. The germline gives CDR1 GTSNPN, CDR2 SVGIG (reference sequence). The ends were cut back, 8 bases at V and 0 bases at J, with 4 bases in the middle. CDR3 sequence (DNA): TGTGCCCACTCGAACACCGGGGAGCTGTTTTTT. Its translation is CAHSNTGELFF.

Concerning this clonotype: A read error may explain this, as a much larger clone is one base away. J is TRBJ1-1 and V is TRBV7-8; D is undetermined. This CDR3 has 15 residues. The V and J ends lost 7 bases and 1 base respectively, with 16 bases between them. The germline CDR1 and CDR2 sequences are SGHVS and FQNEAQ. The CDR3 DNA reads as TGTGCCAGCACCCGGACGGGCGGATGGAACACTGAAGCTTTCTTT. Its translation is CASTRTGGWNTEAFF.

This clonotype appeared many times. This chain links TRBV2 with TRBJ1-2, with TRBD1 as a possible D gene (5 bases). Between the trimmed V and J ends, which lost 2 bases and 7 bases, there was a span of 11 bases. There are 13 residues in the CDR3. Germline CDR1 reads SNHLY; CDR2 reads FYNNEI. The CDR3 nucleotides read TGTGCCAGCAGTGAACCGGAGAGGGGTGGCTACACCTTC. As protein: CASSEPERGGYTF.

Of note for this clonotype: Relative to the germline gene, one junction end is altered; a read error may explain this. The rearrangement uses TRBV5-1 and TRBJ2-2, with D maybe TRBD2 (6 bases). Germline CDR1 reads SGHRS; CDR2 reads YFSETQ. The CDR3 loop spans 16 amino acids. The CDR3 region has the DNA TGTGCCAGCAGCGTAGTTCAGGGACTCAACACCGGGGAGCTGTTTTTT. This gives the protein CASSVVQGLNTGELFF.

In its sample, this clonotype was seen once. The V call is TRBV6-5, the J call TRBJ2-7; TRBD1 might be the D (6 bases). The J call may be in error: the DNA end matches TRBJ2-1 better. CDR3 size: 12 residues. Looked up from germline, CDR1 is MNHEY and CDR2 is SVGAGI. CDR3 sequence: CASSQGIDEQFF. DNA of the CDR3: TGTGCCAGCAGCCAGGGGATCGATGAGCAGTTCTTC.

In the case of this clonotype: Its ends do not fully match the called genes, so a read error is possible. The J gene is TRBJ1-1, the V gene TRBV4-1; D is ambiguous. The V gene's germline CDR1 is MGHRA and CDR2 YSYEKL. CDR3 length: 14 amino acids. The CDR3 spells CASSQVVGPTEAFF. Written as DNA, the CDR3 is TGTGCCAGCAGCCAGGTGGTGGGTCCCACTGAAGCTTTCTTT.

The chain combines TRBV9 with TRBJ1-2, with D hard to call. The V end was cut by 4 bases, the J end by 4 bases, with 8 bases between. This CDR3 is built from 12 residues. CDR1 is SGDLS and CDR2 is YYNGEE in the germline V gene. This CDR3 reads CASSTLAYGYTF. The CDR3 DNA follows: TGTGCCAGCAGCACCCTCGCCTATGGCTACACCTTC.

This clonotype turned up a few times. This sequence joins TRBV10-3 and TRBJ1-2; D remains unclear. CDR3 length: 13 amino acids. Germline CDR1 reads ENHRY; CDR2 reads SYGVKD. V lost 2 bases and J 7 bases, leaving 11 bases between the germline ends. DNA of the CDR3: TGTGCCATCAGTGAGGGTGGAGGGCTTGGCTACACCTTC. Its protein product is CAISEGGGLGYTF.